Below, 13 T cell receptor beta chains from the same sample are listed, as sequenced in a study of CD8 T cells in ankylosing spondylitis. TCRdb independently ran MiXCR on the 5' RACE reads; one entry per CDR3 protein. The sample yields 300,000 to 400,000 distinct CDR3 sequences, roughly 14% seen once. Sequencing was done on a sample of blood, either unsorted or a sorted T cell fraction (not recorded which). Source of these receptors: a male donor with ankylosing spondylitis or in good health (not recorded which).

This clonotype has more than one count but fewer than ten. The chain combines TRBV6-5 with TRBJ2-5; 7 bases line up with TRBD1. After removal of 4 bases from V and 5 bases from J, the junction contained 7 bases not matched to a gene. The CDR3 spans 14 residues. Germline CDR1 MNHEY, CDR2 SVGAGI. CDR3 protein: CASSFTGTVETQYF. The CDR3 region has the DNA TGTGCCAGCAGTTTTACCGGGACAGTCGAGACCCAGTACTTC.

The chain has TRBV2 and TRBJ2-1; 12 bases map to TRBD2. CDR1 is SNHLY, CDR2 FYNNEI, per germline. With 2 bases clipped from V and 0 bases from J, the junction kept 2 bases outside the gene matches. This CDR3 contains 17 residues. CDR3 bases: TGTGCCAGCAGTGAATGGACTAGCGGGGTCTCCTACAATGAGCAGTTCTTC. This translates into CASSEWTSGVSYNEQFF.

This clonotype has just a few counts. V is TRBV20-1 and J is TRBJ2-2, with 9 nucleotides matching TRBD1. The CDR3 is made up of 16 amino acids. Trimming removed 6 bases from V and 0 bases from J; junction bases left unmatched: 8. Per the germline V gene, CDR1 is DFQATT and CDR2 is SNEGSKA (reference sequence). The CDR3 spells CSAGQGYFANTGELFF. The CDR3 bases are TGCAGTGCGGGACAGGGATATTTCGCGAACACCGGGGAGCTGTTTTTT.

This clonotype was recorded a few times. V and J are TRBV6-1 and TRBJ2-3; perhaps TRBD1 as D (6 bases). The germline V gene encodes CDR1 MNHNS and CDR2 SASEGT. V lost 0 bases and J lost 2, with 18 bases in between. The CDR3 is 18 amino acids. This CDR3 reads CASSEAIRRGTHTDTQYF. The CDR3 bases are TGTGCCAGCAGTGAAGCGATTCGCAGGGGCACACACACAGATACGCAGTATTTT.

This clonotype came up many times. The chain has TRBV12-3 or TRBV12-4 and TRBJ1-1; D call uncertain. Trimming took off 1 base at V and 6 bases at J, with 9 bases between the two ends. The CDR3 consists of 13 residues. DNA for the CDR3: TGTGCCAGCAGTTTAGGACCCCCCGCTGAAGCTTTCTTT. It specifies CASSLGPPAEAFF.

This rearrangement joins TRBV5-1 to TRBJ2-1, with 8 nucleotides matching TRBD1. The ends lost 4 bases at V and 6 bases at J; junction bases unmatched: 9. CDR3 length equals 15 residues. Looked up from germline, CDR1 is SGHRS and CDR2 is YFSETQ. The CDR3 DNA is TGCGCCAGCAGCCAAGCGGACAGGGTAAGCAATGAGCAGTTCTTC. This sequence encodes CASSQADRVSNEQFF.

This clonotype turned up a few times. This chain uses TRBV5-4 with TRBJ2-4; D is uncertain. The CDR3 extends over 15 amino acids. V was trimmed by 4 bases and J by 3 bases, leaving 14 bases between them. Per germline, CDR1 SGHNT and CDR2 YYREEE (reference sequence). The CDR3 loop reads CASSPVSSGKNIQYF. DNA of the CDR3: TGTGCCAGCAGCCCGGTATCGAGTGGCAAAAACATTCAGTACTTC.

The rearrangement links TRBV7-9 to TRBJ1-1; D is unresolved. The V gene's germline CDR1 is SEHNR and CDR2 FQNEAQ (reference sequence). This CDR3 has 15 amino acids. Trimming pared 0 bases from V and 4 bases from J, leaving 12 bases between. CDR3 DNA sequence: TGTGCCAGCAGCTTAGCGGCGGGAGTCAGCACTGAAGCTTTCTTT. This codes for CASSLAAGVSTEAFF.

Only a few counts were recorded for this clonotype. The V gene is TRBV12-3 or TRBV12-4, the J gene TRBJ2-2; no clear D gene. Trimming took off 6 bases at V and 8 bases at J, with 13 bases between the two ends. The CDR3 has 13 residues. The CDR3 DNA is TGTGCCAGCAGCCTTGTTCCCGGAGGGGAGCTGTTTTTT. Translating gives CASSLVPGGELFF.

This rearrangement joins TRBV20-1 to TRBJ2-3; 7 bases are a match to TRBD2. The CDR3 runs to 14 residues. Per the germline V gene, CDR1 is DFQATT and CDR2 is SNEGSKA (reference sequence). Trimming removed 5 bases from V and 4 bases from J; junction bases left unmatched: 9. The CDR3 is CSAGRSGTPDTQYF. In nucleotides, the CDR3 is TGCAGTGCTGGGAGGAGCGGGACGCCAGATACGCAGTATTTT.

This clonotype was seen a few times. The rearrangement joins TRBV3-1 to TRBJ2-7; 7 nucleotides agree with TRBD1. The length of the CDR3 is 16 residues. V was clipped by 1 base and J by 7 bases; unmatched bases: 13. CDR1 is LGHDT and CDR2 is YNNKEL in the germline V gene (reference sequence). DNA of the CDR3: TGTGCCAGCAGCCAAGGGTGGGGGACAGCCGTTCGGGAGCAGTACTTC. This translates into CASSQGWGTAVREQYF.

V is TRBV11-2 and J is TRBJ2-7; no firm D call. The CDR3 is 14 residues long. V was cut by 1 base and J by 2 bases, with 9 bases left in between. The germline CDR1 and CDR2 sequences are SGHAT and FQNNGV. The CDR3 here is CASSLGRQAYEQYF. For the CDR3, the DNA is TGTGCCAGCAGCTTAGGCCGGCAGGCCTACGAGCAGTACTTC.

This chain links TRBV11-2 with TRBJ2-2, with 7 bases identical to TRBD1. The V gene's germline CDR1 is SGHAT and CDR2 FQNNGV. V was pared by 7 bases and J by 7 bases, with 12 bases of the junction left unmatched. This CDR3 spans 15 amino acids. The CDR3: CASNPTLQGNGELFF. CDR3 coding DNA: TGTGCCAGCAACCCTACCCTACAGGGGAACGGGGAGCTGTTTTTT. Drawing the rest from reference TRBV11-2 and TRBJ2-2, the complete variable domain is EAGVAQSPRYKIIEKRQSVAFWCNPISGHATLYWYQQILGQGPKLLIQFQNNGVVDDSQLPKDRFSAERLKGVDSTLKIQPAKLEDSAVYLCASNPTLQGNGELFFGEGSRLTVL.